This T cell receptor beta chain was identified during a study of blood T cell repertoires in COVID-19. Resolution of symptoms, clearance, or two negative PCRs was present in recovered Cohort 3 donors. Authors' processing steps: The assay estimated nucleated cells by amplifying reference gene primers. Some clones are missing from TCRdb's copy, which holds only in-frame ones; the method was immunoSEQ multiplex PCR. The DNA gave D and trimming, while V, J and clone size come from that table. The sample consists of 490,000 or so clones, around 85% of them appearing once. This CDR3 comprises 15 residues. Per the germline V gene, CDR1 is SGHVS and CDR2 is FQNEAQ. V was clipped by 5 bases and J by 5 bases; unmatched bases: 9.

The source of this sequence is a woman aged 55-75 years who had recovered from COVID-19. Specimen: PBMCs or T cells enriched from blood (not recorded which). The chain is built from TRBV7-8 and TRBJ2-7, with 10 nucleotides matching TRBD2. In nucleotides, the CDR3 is TGTGCCAGCAGCCCGGTGGGGCTAGCGGGGGACGAGCAGTACTTC. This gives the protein CASSPVGLAGDEQYF.